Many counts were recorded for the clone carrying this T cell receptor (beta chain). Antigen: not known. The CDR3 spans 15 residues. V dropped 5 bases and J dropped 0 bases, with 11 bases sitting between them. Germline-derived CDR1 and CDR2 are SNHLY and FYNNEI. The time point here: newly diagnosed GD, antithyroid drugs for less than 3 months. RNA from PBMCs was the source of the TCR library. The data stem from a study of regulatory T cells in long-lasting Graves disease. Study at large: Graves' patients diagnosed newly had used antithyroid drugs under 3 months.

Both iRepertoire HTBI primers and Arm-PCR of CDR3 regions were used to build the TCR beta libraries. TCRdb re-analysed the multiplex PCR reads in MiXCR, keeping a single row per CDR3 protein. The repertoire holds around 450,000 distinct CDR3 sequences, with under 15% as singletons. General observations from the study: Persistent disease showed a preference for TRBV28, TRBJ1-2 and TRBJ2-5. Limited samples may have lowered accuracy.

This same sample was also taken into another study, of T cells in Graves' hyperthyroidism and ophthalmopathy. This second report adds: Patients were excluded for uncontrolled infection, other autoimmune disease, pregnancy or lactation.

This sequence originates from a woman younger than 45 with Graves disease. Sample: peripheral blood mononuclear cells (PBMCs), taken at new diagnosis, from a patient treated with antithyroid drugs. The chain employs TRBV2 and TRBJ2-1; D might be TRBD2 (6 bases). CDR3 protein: CASSRTIGSYNEQFF. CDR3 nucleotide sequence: TGTGCCAGCAGTAGGACTATCGGCTCCTACAATGAGCAGTTCTTC.